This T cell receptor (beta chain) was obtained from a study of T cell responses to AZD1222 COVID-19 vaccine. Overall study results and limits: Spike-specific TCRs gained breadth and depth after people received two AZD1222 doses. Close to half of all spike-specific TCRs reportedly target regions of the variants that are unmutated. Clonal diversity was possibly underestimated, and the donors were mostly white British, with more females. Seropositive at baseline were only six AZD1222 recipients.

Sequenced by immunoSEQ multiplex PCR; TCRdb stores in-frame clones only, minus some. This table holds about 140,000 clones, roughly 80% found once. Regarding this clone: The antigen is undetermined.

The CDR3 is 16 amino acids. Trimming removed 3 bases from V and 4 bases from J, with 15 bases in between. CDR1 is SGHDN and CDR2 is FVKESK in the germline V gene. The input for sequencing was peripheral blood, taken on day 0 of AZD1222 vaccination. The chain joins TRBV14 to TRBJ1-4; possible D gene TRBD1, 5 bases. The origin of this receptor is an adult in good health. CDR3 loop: CASSHGPGPNNEKLFF. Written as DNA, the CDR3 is TGTGCCAGCAGCCATGGACCGGGACCGAATAATGAAAAACTGTTTTTT.